The rows below give T cell receptor beta chains drawn from one sample of a study of OX40 agonist ivuxolimab in advanced cancers. The data were produced by immunoSEQ multiplex PCR, yet TCRdb's version contains in-frame clones alone and is incomplete. The sample lists tens of thousands of clones; more than 75% were seen once. The sequences come from CD4+ or CD8+ T cells sorted from blood, collected in a trial of the OX40 agonist ivuxolimab. All receptors derive from an adult with an advanced solid tumor such as melanoma, head and neck, liver or kidney cancer. Both conserved end residues are trimmed from each CDR3. The order of the fields is CDR3 protein, clone size, V gene. Some rows mark clone size as missing; the rest say once, few, many or name a class of expanded clone.

ASSLVEETQY | few | TRBV5-6
ASSTRTTSTDTQY | . | TRBV9
ASSDSGTVSETQY | . | TRBV5-1
ASSSTGRPLI | . | TRBV11-2
ASSETGEGEQY | once | TRBV5-8
ASNSGLNSPLH | . | TRBV9
AISPPGGRGELF | . | TRBV10-3
ASSLAGHSINEKLF | . | TRBV11-2
AISGTGGDSSPAVYGYT | . | TRBV10-3
AISRDSGYEKLF | . | TRBV10-3
ASSPGTSDEETQY | . | TRBV5-1
ASSQSLGTNEKLF | . | TRBV4-2
ASSPGTATNQPQH | few | TRBV6-5
ASSLTFNQPQH | . | TRBV27
ASSLGLAGNTGELF | once | TRBV5-4
ASSLTGSLDTIY | . | TRBV5-1
ASSEAGYNSPLH | . | TRBV6-1
ASSGLRYIQY | . | TRBV28
ASRNNRVDTQY | . | TRBV14
ASSPSVAGRKNEQF | . | TRBV5-4
ASAQQGGGIQPQH | . | TRBV12-5
ASSPTQGANEKLF | . | TRBV7-9
ASSLSGGAGDTQY | . | TRBV11-3
ASSSLAASGGADTQY | . | TRBV7-9
ASSTQGDTQY | . | TRBV7-9
ASSSLKNSYEQY | . | TRBV28
ASSIGGMGNYGYT | . | TRBV5-4
ASSESGTTDTQY | . | TRBV6-4
ASSLAQGAYNEQF | . | TRBV5-1
ASSLWGGTEAF | . | TRBV28
ASSNSDSNQPQH | . | TRBV10-1
ASSLNPNSPLH | . | TRBV7-3
ASSFQGAVGELF | . | TRBV7-8
ASRRGLVGDTQY | . | TRBV6-1
ASSLLRGVGGELF | . | TRBV5-6
ASSLSGGAFETQY | . | TRBV7-2
ASRRQGVAGELF | . | TRBV7-9
SVKGGTEAF | . | TRBV29-1
ASIKPGQRNYGYT | . | TRBV28
ASSQQDQPQH | . | TRBV28
ASSQDRYSGPRTQY | once | TRBV4-3